The next 32 T cell receptor beta chains were all read from a single sample in a study of regulatory T cells in long-lasting Graves disease. Arm-PCR of CDR3 regions and iRepertoire HTBI primers were the basis on which TCR beta libraries were built. MiXCR was run by TCRdb on the multiplex PCR reads, yielding one entry per CDR3 protein. This table has around 460,000 distinct CDR3 sequences, roughly 15% appearing once. This sample's time point: newly diagnosed GD, antithyroid drugs for less than 3 months. TCR sequences were obtained from RNA taken from PBMCs. These same data were also listed under a study on T cells in Graves' hyperthyroidism and ophthalmopathy.

This specimen consisted of peripheral blood mononuclear cells (PBMCs), obtained at new diagnosis, from a patient treated with antithyroid drugs. Every receptor here comes from a woman aged 50 to 60 with Graves disease.

This clonotype was counted at least ten times. This chain uses TRBV24-1 with TRBJ2-1, with D perhaps given as TRBD1 or TRBD2 (5 bases each). Germline V gene data show CDR1 as KGHDR and CDR2 as SFDVKD. The CDR3 totals 15 residues. Trimming pared 1 base from V and 2 bases from J, leaving 8 bases between. CDR3 nucleotides: TGTGCCACCAGTGATTTAGCGGACACCTACAATGAGCAGTTCTTC. This codes for CATSDLADTYNEQFF.

Concerning this clonotype itself: A junction end diverges from the germline sequence, so it may reflect a read error. The V gene is TRBV18, the J gene TRBJ1-1; the D gene is possibly TRBD1 (6 bases). Per germline, CDR1 KGHSH and CDR2 LQKENI. This CDR3 contains 13 residues. CDR3 bases: TGTGCCAGCTCGACAGGTGGGAACGCTGAAGCTTTCTTT. This encodes CASSTGGNAEAFF.

The table lists this clonotype with many counts. As DNA, the CDR3 is TGTGCCAGCAGGACTAGCGGGATGGAGACCCAGTACTTC. Its protein product is CASRTSGMETQYF. J is TRBJ2-5 and V is TRBV28; TRBD2 matches 11 bases. The trim removed 6 bases at V and 5 bases at J, leaving 2 bases unmatched. CDR1 and CDR2 from the germline V gene are MDHEN and SYDVKM. The CDR3 runs to 13 residues.

The chain is built from TRBV24-1 and TRBJ2-1; 10 bases match TRBD1. Germline V CDR1 and CDR2: KGHDR, SFDVKD. CDR3 length: 14 amino acids. V lost 7 bases, J lost 8 bases, and 7 bases stayed unmatched. In DNA, the CDR3 is TGTGCCACCAGAGGGACAGGGGAGAGGGATGAGCAGTTCTTC. It codes for CATRGTGERDEQFF.

This clonotype was seen many times. The rearrangement uses TRBV27 and TRBJ2-7, with TRBD2 matching 7 bases. The J segment lost 9 bases and the V segment lost 5 bases, leaving 10 bases of the junction unmatched. CDR3 length: 13 residues. Germline V CDR1 and CDR2: MNHEY, SMNVEV (reference sequence). CDR3 amino acids: CASSPSTSLGQYF. The CDR3 DNA reads as TGTGCCAGCAGTCCCTCGACTAGCTTGGGGCAGTACTTC.

This clonotype came up many times. The V gene is TRBV2, the J gene TRBJ2-3; a weak D match, TRBD2 (5 bases). V lost 4 bases to trimming and J lost 11 bases, with 10 bases between them. Per the germline V gene, CDR1 is SNHLY and CDR2 is FYNNEI. The CDR3 covers 11 residues. The CDR3 region is CASSVSGWQYF. CDR3 bases: TGTGCCAGCAGTGTGAGCGGTTGGCAGTATTTT. Full variable domain (outside the CDR3, taken from reference TRBV2 and TRBJ2-3): EPEVTQTPSHQVTQMGQEVILRCVPISNHLYFYWYRQILGQKVEFLVSFYNNEISEKSEIFDDQFSVERPDGSNFTLKIRSTKLEDSAMYFCASSVSGWQYFGPGTRLTVL.

This clonotype occurred a few times. V gene TRBV28 combines with J gene TRBJ2-1; the match to TRBD2 covers 10 bases. J gave up 5 bases and V 3 bases, and 1 base lay outside the gene matches. Germline V lookup: CDR1 MDHEN, CDR2 SYDVKM. The CDR3 totals 14 residues. CDR3 nucleotides: TGTGCCAGCAGTTTTAGCGGGAGGAACAATGAGCAGTTCTTC. Encoded protein: CASSFSGRNNEQFF.

This clonotype was seen ten or more times. The V gene is TRBV5-1, the J gene TRBJ2-3; TRBD1 might be the D (5 bases). The CDR3 covers 14 residues. CDR1 is SGHRS and CDR2 is YFSETQ in the germline V gene. V lost 4 bases, J lost 2 bases, and 11 bases lay in between. CDR3 sequence: CASSPAQVTDTQYF. The CDR3 nucleotides are TGCGCCAGCAGCCCGGCACAGGTCACAGATACGCAGTATTTT.

This clonotype has just one count. Given a much more abundant clone one base away, this may be a read error. The conserved final phenylalanine or tryptophan is absent from the CDR3, which likely points to a read error. This chain connects TRBV7-2 to TRBJ2-3; TRBD2 aligns across 7 bases. This CDR3 region has 17 residues. Trimming removed 0 bases from V and 5 bases from J; junction bases left unmatched: 11. Germline CDR1 SGHTA, CDR2 FQGNSA. In DNA form, the CDR3 reads TGTGCCAGCAGCTTAGCGTCGGCGGGAGAAGGCCAAGATACGCAGTATCTT. Translated, it gives CASSLASAGEGQDTQYL.

As to this clonotype: A much larger clone lies one base from this, so it may be a read error. This chain uses TRBV30 with TRBJ2-3; 8 nucleotides agree with TRBD2. Germline V gives CDR1 GTSNPN, CDR2 SVGIG (reference sequence). CDR3 length: 14 amino acids. The CDR3 region is CAWSVAGDTDMQYF. Here the CDR3 DNA reads TGTGCCTGGAGTGTAGCGGGGGACACAGATATGCAGTATTTT.

This clonotype was counted a single time. V usage is TRBV3-1 and J usage is TRBJ2-7; 13 bases line up with TRBD2. The CDR3 is 15 residues long. The V segment lost 6 bases and the J segment 3 bases; nucleotides outside the gene matches: 5. Germline V gene lookup returns CDR1 LGHDT and CDR2 YNNKEL (reference sequence). The CDR3 here is CASRLAGGDLYEQYF. The CDR3 DNA follows: TGTGCCAGCAGACTAGCGGGAGGGGACCTCTACGAGCAGTACTTC.

This clonotype was seen repeatedly, ten times or more. V is TRBV28 and J is TRBJ2-5; 7 nucleotides line up with TRBD1. Trimming cost V 1 base and J 10 bases; bases outside gene matches: 9. The length of the CDR3 is 14 residues. Germline V gene sequence: CDR1 MDHEN, CDR2 SYDVKM. In DNA, the CDR3 is TGTGCCAGCAGTTTATTAACGACAGGGAAGAGCCAGTACTTC. The encoded protein is CASSLLTTGKSQYF.

This clonotype came up many times. The V and J genes are TRBV20-1 and TRBJ2-3; D is unclear. Germline V gives CDR1 DFQATT, CDR2 SNEGSKA (reference sequence). Between the trimmed V and J ends, which lost 6 bases and 4 bases, there was a span of 8 bases. The CDR3 length is 11 residues. The chain's CDR3 is CSAPRADTQYF. The DNA of the CDR3 is TGCAGTGCCCCTCGAGCAGATACGCAGTATTTT.

This clonotype came up many times. The chain recombines TRBV5-1 with TRBJ2-3; the D is unclear. V gave up 5 bases and J gave up 2 bases, with 9 bases separating them. The CDR3 has 13 residues. Looked up from germline, CDR1 is SGHRS and CDR2 is YFSETQ. The CDR3 reads CASRYGFTDTQYF. The CDR3 DNA sequence: TGCGCCAGCAGATATGGCTTCACAGATACGCAGTATTTT.

There are many counts of this clonotype. The chain couples TRBV20-1 to TRBJ1-1, with 8 bases matching TRBD1. The CDR3 loop spans 15 amino acids. With 3 bases clipped from V and 0 bases from J, the junction kept 6 bases outside the gene matches. Per the germline V gene, CDR1 is DFQATT and CDR2 is SNEGSKA (reference sequence). CDR3 in DNA: TGCAGTGCTAGTCGTACGGGACAGGTGAACACTGAAGCTTTCTTT. Translating gives CSASRTGQVNTEAFF.

This clonotype showed up just a few times. A junction boundary mismatches the germline segment, possibly from a read error. The chain employs TRBV11-2 and TRBJ2-7, with D perhaps TRBD1 or TRBD2 (5 bases each). Germline CDR1 is SGHAT and CDR2 is FQNNGV. CDR3 length: 13 residues. The CDR3 region is CASSQLLRGEQYF. In DNA form, the CDR3 reads TGCGCCAGCAGCCAACTCTTGAGGGGAGAGCAGTACTTC.

Comment on this clonotype: This may arise from a read error, as a much more abundant clone is one base away. Here the CDR3 reads CASSPLTGERRPQHF. The CDR3 nucleotides read TGTGCCAGCAGTCCGCTTACAGGGGAACGTCGGCCCCAGCATTTT. The chain has TRBV6-2 or TRBV6-3 and TRBJ1-5; 7 bases are shared with TRBD1. CDR3 length: 15 residues. Germline CDR1 is MNHEY and CDR2 is SVGEGT. The J segment lost 9 bases and the V segment lost 5 bases, leaving 13 bases of the junction unmatched.

This clonotype was picked up many times. V and J are TRBV20-1 and TRBJ1-2; D is undetermined. The ends were cut back, 3 bases at V and 3 bases at J, with 11 bases in the middle. The CDR3 extends over 13 amino acids. Germline loops: CDR1 DFQATT, CDR2 SNEGSKA (reference sequence). CDR3 sequence reads: CSASNPTDYGYTF. CDR3 DNA: TGCAGTGCTAGCAATCCCACGGACTATGGCTACACCTTC.

This clonotype appeared many times. This rearrangement joins TRBV5-1 to TRBJ2-3; D assignment may be TRBD1 or TRBD2 (6 bases each). CDR3 length: 16 amino acids. V lost 4 bases, J lost 5 bases, and 20 bases lay in between. Germline values: CDR1 SGHRS, CDR2 YFSETQ. The CDR3 here is CASSNGGETGLDTQYF. The DNA of the CDR3 is TGCGCCAGCAGCAACGGGGGAGAAACAGGGTTAGATACGCAGTATTTT.

Ten or more counts support this clonotype. V is TRBV5-1 and J is TRBJ2-5; 8 positions agree with TRBD2. With the DNA end fitting TRBJ2-1 better, the J assignment may be wrong. CDR1 and CDR2 (germline): SGHRS, YFSETQ. This CDR3 spans 16 amino acids. The CDR3 sequence: CASSAPGLGNRGEQFF. In nucleotides, the CDR3 is TGCGCCAGCAGCGCGCCGGGACTAGGTAATAGGGGTGAGCAGTTCTTC.

This clonotype was recorded many times. One end of the junction varies from germline; a read error may be responsible. V and J are TRBV12-3 or TRBV12-4 and TRBJ2-7, with no clear D. CDR3 length: 12 amino acids. The CDR3 nucleotides are TGTGCCAGCAGCTTAGCTGTTAGCGAGCAGTACTTC. It yields the protein CASSLAVSEQYF.

This clonotype occurred many times. The chain uses TRBV3-1 and TRBJ1-2, with 7 bases matching TRBD1. Trimming cost V 1 base and J 6 bases; bases outside gene matches: 14. The germline V gene has CDR1 LGHDT and CDR2 YNNKEL (reference sequence). There are 17 residues in the CDR3. The CDR3 here is CASSQASTGSKIHGYTF. CDR3 bases: TGTGCCAGCAGCCAAGCTTCGACAGGGAGTAAAATTCATGGCTACACCTTC. Full variable domain (remainder filled in from reference TRBV3-1 and TRBJ1-2): DTAVSQTPKYLVTQMGNDKSIKCEQNLGHDTMYWYKQDSKKFLKIMFSYNNKELIINETVPNRFSPKSPDKAHLNLHINSLELGDSAVYFCASSQASTGSKIHGYTFGSGTRLTVV.

This clonotype was detected ten times or more. The V and J genes are TRBV2 and TRBJ1-2; no reliable D call. The CDR3 sequence is 12 residues long. In germline, CDR1 is SNHLY, CDR2 FYNNEI. V lost 5 bases and J 7 bases, leaving 11 bases between the germline ends. The CDR3 is CASSIGVGGYTF. The CDR3, as DNA: TGTGCCAGCAGTATAGGCGTCGGTGGCTACACCTTC.

This sequence joins TRBV3-1 and TRBJ2-7; 11 bases map to TRBD2. The CDR3 has 17 residues. Germline V CDR1 and CDR2: LGHDT, YNNKEL (reference sequence). J lost 0 bases, V lost 1 base, and 5 bases had no gene match. CDR3 nucleotide sequence: TGTGCCAGCAGCCAAGGCATGGGACTAGCGGTCTCCTACGAGCAGTACTTC. This translates into CASSQGMGLAVSYEQYF.

This clonotype has at least ten counts. CDR3: CASSSTGTANTGELFF. In DNA, the CDR3 is TGTGCCAGCAGTTCAACCGGGACAGCGAACACCGGGGAGCTGTTTTTT. The V gene is TRBV28, the J gene TRBJ2-2, with 7 bases lining up with TRBD1. V shed 4 bases, J shed 0 bases, and the junction held 5 bases outside the gene matches. The CDR3 covers 16 residues. Germline loops: CDR1 MDHEN, CDR2 SYDVKM.

This clonotype was detected many times. V is TRBV29-1 and J is TRBJ2-4, with 7 bases identical to TRBD1. Trimming cost V 0 bases and J 4 bases; bases outside gene matches: 12. The CDR3 consists of 17 residues. Germline loops: CDR1 SQVTM, CDR2 ANQGSEA. The CDR3 DNA follows: TGCAGCGTTGAAGACCGGATTTACGGGACAGCTAAAAACATTCAGTACTTC. It specifies CSVEDRIYGTAKNIQYF.

This chain uses TRBV15 with TRBJ2-5, with 7 nucleotides matching TRBD1. This CDR3 contains 16 residues. Germline V lookup: CDR1 LNHNV, CDR2 YYDKDF (reference sequence). V lost 4 bases and J lost 1; bases outside the gene matches: 9. Here the CDR3 reads CATSNRQGEAQETQYF. CDR3 nucleotides: TGTGCCACCAGCAACAGACAGGGCGAAGCCCAAGAGACCCAGTACTTC. Full variable domain (remainder filled in from reference TRBV15 and TRBJ2-5): DAMVIQNPRYQVTQFGKPVTLSCSQTLNHNVMYWYQQKSSQAPKLLFHYYDKDFNNEADTPDNFQSRRPNTSFCFLDIRSPGLGDTAMYLCATSNRQGEAQETQYFGPGTRLLVL.

This clonotype was picked up a small number of times. This CDR3 reads CASSSESSYEQYF. CDR3 DNA: TGTGCCAGCAGTTCAGAGAGCTCCTACGAGCAGTACTTC. The V call is TRBV7-6, the J call TRBJ2-7; D remains ambiguous. Per the germline V gene, CDR1 is SGHVS and CDR2 is FNYEAQ. Trimming took off 6 bases at V and 0 bases at J, with 9 bases between the two ends. The CDR3 extends over 13 amino acids.

The chain carries TRBV10-3 and TRBJ2-1; 9 nucleotides match TRBD2. CDR1 ENHRY and CDR2 SYGVKD come from the germline V gene. V was clipped by 6 bases and J by 6 bases; unmatched bases: 6. The CDR3 loop spans 14 amino acids. CDR3 sequence reads: CAISSSSGANEQFF. CDR3 nucleotide sequence: TGTGCCATCAGCTCCTCTAGCGGGGCCAATGAGCAGTTCTTC.

The chain combines TRBV28 with TRBJ1-2, with D possibly being TRBD1 (6 bases). The CDR3 runs to 13 residues. Trimming took 7 bases from V and 5 from J, leaving 14 bases between them. Germline V CDR1 and CDR2: MDHEN, SYDVKM. The CDR3 DNA is TGTGCCAGCACCCCCGGGACACGTTATGGCTACACCTTC. Translated, it gives CASTPGTRYGYTF.

The CDR3 spells CAIRPEQYF. The CDR3 region has the DNA TGTGCCATCAGGCCCGAGCAGTACTTC. V gene TRBV10-3 combines with J gene TRBJ2-7; D is uncertain. Germline values: CDR1 ENHRY, CDR2 SYGVKD. The V end lost 6 bases, the J end lost 6 bases, and 3 bases lay between the germline ends. The CDR3 runs to 9 residues.

This clonotype was seen repeatedly, ten times or more. The rearrangement links TRBV10-3 to TRBJ2-7; 11 bases match TRBD2. The CDR3 has 15 amino acids. Germline CDR1 and CDR2: ENHRY and SYGVKD. The ends lost 6 bases at V and 5 bases at J; junction bases unmatched: 9. CDR3 sequence (DNA): TGTGCCATCAGCTCGTCGACTAGCGGGGCCAACGAGCAGTACTTC. As protein: CAISSSTSGANEQYF.